This TCR beta chain was retrieved from a study of blood T cell repertoires in COVID-19. Overall study: The United States, Italy and Spain supplied acute and convalescent COVID-19 samples. T cells, B-cell-depleted T cells, or PBMCs provided the cDNA or gDNA that served as material.

Original processing notes: Reference gene primer amplification yielded estimated nucleated cell counts. Clones were sequenced by immunoSEQ multiplex PCR, and TCRdb holds only the in-frame ones, with some missing. D and trimming were read from the DNA, whereas the V and J calls and clone size are those reported in that table. Of 8,000 to 9,500 clones listed, approximately 86% are singletons. As concerns this clone: A junction end diverges from the germline sequence, so it may reflect a read error.

The CDR3 is 14 residues long. Per the germline V gene, CDR1 is SEHNR and CDR2 is FQNEAQ (reference sequence). Sample: peripheral blood. J is TRBJ1-6 and V is TRBV7-9, with unresolved D. This receptor was taken from a human donor with active COVID-19. The donor label of this sample is uncertain. The DNA for the CDR3 is TGTGCCAGCAGGAAAGAGATTTATAGTTCACCCCTCCACTTT. Translation: CASRKEIYSSPLHF.